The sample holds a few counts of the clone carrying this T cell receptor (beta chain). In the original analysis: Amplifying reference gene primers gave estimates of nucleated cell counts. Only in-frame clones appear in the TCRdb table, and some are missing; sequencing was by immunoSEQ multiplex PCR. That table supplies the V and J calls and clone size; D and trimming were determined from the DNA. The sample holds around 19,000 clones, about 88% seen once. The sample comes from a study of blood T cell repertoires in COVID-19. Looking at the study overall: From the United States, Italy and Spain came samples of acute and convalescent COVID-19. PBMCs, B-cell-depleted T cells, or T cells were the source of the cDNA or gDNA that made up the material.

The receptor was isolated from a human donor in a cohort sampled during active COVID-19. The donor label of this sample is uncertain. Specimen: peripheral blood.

CDR3 residues: CSVKISVSSYEQYF. The CDR3 DNA reads TGCAGCGTTAAAATCTCGGTGAGCTCCTACGAGCAGTACTTC. The chain recombines TRBV29-1 with TRBJ2-7; no definite D call. The length of the CDR3 is 14 residues. Germline-derived CDR1 and CDR2 are SQVTM and ANQGSEA. Trimming pared 5 bases from V and 0 bases from J, leaving 14 bases between.